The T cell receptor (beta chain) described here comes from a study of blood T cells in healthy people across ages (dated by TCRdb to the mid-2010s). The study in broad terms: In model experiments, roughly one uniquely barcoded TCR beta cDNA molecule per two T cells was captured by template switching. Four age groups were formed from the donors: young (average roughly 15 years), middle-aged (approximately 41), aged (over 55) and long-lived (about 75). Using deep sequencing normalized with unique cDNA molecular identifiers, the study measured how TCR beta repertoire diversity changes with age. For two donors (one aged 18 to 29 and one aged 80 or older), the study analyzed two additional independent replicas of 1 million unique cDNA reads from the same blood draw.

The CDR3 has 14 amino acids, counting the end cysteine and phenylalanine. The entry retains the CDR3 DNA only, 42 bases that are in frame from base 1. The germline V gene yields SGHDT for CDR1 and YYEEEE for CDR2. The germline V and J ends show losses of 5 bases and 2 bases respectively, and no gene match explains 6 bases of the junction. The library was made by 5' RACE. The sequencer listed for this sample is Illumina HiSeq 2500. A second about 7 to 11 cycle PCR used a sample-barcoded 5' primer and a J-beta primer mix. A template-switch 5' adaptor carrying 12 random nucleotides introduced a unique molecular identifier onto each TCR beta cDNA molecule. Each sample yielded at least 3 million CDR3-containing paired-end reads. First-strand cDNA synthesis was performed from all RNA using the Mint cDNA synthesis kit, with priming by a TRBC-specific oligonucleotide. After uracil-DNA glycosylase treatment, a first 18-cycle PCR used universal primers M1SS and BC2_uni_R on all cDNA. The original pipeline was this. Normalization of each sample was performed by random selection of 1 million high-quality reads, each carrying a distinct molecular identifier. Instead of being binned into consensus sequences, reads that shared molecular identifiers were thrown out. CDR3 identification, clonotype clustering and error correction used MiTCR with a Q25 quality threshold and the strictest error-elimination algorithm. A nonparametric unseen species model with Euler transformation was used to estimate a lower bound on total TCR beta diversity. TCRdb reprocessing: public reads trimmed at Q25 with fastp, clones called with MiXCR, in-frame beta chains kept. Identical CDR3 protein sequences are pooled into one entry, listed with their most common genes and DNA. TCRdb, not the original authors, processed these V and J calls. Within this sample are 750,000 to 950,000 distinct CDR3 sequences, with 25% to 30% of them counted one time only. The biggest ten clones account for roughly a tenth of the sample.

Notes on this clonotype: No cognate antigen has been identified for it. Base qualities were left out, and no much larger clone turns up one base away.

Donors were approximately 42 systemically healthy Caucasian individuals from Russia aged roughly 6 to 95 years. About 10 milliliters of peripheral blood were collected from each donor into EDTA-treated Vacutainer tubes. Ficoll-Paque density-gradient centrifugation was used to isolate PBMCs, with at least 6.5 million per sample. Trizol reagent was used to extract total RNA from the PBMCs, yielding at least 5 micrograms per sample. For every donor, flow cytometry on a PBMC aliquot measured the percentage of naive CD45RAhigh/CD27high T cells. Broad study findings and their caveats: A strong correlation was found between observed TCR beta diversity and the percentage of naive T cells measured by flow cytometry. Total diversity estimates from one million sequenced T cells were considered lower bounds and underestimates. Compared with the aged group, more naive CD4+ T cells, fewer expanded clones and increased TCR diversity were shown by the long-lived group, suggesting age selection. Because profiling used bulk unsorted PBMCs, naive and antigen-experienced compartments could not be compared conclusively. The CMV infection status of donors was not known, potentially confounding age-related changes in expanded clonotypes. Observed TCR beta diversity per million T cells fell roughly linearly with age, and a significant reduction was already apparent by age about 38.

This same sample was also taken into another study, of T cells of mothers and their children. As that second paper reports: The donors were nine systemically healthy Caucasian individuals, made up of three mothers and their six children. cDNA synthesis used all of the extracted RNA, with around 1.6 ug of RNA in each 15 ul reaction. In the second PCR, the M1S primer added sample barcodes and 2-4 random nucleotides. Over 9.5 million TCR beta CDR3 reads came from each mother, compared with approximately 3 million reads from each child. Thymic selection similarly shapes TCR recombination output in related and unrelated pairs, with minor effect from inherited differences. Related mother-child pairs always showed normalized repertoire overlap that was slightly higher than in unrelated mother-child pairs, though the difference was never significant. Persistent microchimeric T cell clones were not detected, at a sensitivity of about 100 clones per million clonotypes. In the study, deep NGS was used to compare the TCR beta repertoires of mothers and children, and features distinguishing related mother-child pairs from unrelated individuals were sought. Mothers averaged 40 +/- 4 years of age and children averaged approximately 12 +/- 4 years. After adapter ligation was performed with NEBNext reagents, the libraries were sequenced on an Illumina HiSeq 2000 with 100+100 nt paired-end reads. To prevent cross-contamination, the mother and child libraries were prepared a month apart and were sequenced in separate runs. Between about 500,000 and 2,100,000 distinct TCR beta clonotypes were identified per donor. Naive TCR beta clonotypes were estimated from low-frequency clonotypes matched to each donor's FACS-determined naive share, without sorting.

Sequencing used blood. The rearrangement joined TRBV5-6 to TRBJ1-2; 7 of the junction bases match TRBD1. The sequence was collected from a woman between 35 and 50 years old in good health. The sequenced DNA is TGTGCCAGCAGTCAACAGGGGACGAACTATGGCTACACCTTC. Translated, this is CASSQQGTNYGYTF. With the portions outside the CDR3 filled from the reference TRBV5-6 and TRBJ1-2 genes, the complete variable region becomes DAGVTQSPTHLIKTRGQQVTLRCSPKSGHDTVSWYQQALGQGPQFIFQYYEEEERQRGNFPDRFSGHQFPNYSSELNVNALLLGDSALYLCASSQQGTNYGYTFGSGTRLTVV.